Described below is a single TCR beta chain sequence and its context. This sample was included in a study of blood T cell repertoires in COVID-19. Original analysis: Estimates of nucleated cell counts were drawn from the amplification of reference gene primers. Sequencing was performed with immunoSEQ multiplex PCR; in TCRdb, only in-frame clones are kept and a portion is missing. That table furnishes V, J and clone size, whereas the DNA furnished D and trimming. This sample has 200,000 to 300,000 clones, with about 90% found just once. This CDR3 contains 14 residues. V lost 3 bases and J 4 bases, leaving 15 bases between the germline ends. Germline CDR1 DFQATT, CDR2 SNEGSKA (reference sequence).

The sample comprised peripheral blood. The TCR comes from a woman aged 40 to 50 who had recovered from COVID-19. This chain connects TRBV20-1 to TRBJ2-5, with D perhaps matching TRBD2 (5 bases). Here the CDR3 reads CSASKGLSRETQYF. The CDR3 region has the DNA TGCAGTGCTAGTAAAGGACTTTCCCGAGAGACCCAGTACTTC.